These T cell receptor beta chains were read from a single sample in a study of blood T cells in healthy people across ages. MiXCR, run by TCRdb on the 5' RACE reads, gives a single entry per CDR3 protein. The repertoire holds 1.4 million or so distinct CDR3 sequences, with 42% as singletons. The sequencing sample was made of blood. The source is a woman younger than 30 in good health. CDR3s include the opening cysteine and the closing phenylalanine or tryptophan. The D gene is left open where the match is weak. The size of a clone is reported for some rows only, either as once, few or many, or as a class for expanded clones.

j_call | d_call | v_call | clone_size | cdr3_aa | cdr3_nt
TRBJ2-5 | . | TRBV4-3 | . | CASSQDLFGVRETQYF | TGCGCCAGCAGCCAAGATCTTTTCGGGGTTCGGGAGACCCAGTACTTC
TRBJ2-7 | . | TRBV7-2 | . | CASSSPGVLEQYF | TGTGCCAGCAGCTCCCCGGGGGTCCTAGAGCAGTACTTC
TRBJ2-1 | TRBD2 | TRBV9 | . | CASSVSGTRPYNEQFF | TGTGCCAGCAGCGTCTCCGGGACTAGACCCTACAATGAGCAGTTCTTC
TRBJ2-2 | . | TRBV7-2 | many | CASSSGELFF | TGTGCCAGCAGCTCCGGGGAGCTGTTTTTT
TRBJ1-2 | . | TRBV18 | . | CASSPGARVCGYTF | TGTGCCAGCTCACCTGGGGCGCGGGTCTGTGGCTACACCTTC
TRBJ2-5 | . | TRBV7-6 | . | CASSFQPREQYF | TGTGCCAGCAGCTTTCAACCCCGTGAGCAGTACTTC
TRBJ2-5 | . | TRBV6-2/TRBV6-3 | few | CASSYVGTQYF | TGTGCCAGCAGTTACGTCGGGACCCAGTACTTC
TRBJ2-2 | . | TRBV15 | once | CATSRERPGTGELFF | TGTGCCACCAGCAGAGAACGGCCGGGCACCGGGGAGCTGTTTTTT
TRBJ2-1 | . | TRBV7-3 | . | CASSLGSMNEQFF | TGTGCCAGCAGCTTAGGCTCAATGAATGAGCAGTTCTTC
TRBJ2-3 | . | TRBV9 | . | CASSVGGLASGTQYF | TGTGCCAGCAGCGTAGGAGGTCTAGCATCGGGTACGCAGTATTTT
TRBJ1-2 | TRBD1 | TRBV20-1 | . | CSAREGTGREGYGYTF | TGCAGTGCTAGAGAAGGGACAGGCCGAGAAGGCTATGGCTACACCTTC
TRBJ1-2 | TRBD1 | TRBV4-3 | . | CASSARQGDGYGYTF | TGCGCCAGCAGCGCACGACAGGGGGATGGCTATGGCTACACCTTC
TRBJ1-4 | . | TRBV10-3 | many | CASGNVAEDEKLFF | TGTGCCTCGGGCAACGTCGCCGAGGATGAAAAACTGTTTTTT
TRBJ2-7 | . | TRBV20-1 | . | CSAWDRQETPYF | TGCAGTGCCTGGGACCGACAAGAGACCCCGTACTTC
TRBJ2-1 | . | TRBV9 | few | CASSINPNIKAKGEQFF | TGTGCCAGCAGCATTAATCCCAACATAAAGGCGAAGGGTGAGCAGTTCTTC
TRBJ2-7 | . | TRBV4-2 | . | CASSQEGTWGGEQYF | TGTGCCAGCAGCCAAGAGGGGACATGGGGAGGTGAGCAGTACTTC
TRBJ1-2 | . | TRBV6-6 | . | CASSYRVIEANYGYTF | TGTGCCAGCAGTTACAGAGTAATAGAAGCTAACTATGGCTACACCTTC
TRBJ1-2 | TRBD1 | TRBV6-5 | . | CANSPGGAGANHGYTF | TGTGCCAACAGTCCAGGGGGCGCCGGGGCAAACCATGGCTACACCTTC
TRBJ2-4 | . | TRBV7-9 | . | CASDEDGLAKNIQYF | TGTGCCAGCGACGAAGACGGCTTGGCAAAAAACATTCAGTACTTC
TRBJ2-3 | TRBD1 | TRBV18 | . | CASSSTGPTITDTQYF | TGTGCCAGCTCATCGACAGGGCCCACCATCACAGATACGCAGTATTTT
TRBJ2-1 | TRBD2 | TRBV11-2 | few | CASRTSGRLLNEQFF | TGTGCCAGCAGAACCAGCGGGAGGTTATTAAATGAGCAGTTCTTC
TRBJ2-1 | TRBD2 | TRBV20-1 | . | CSARKLAGVSYNEQFF | TGCAGTGCTAGAAAACTAGCGGGAGTTTCCTACAATGAGCAGTTCTTC
TRBJ2-1 | TRBD2 | TRBV27 | few | CASSSHLGLAGNEQFF | TGTGCCAGCAGTTCCCACCTTGGACTAGCGGGGAATGAGCAGTTCTTC
TRBJ2-1 | TRBD2 | TRBV5-1 | . | CASTVAGDYNEQFF | TGCGCCAGCACTGTAGCGGGAGACTACAATGAGCAGTTCTTC
TRBJ2-6 | . | TRBV2 | few | CARDGTAGANVLTF | TGTGCCAGAGACGGAACTGCTGGGGCCAACGTCCTGACTTTC
TRBJ2-3 | . | TRBV27 | . | CASSLGGGAPTDTQYF | TGTGCCAGCAGTTTGGGGGGCGGGGCTCCCACAGATACGCAGTATTTT
TRBJ1-1 | . | TRBV7-9 | few | CASSSYVEAGTEAFF | TGTGCCAGCAGCTCTTATGTAGAGGCGGGGACTGAAGCTTTCTTT
TRBJ2-2 | TRBD2 | TRBV4-3 | once | CASSGAGGPNTGELFF | TGCGCCAGCAGCGGAGCGGGAGGACCAAACACCGGGGAGCTGTTTTTT
TRBJ2-5 | . | TRBV4-2 | . | CASSVSWVREEQYF | TGTGCCAGCAGCGTTAGTTGGGTAAGAGAGGAGCAGTACTTC
TRBJ1-6 | . | TRBV28 | . | CASSQTGIESSPLHF | TGTGCCAGCAGTCAGACCGGCATTGAGAGTTCACCCCTCCACTTT
TRBJ1-1 | . | TRBV30 | few | CAWTGGGAEAFF | TGTGCCTGGACTGGGGGCGGTGCTGAAGCTTTCTTT
TRBJ1-4 | . | TRBV5-5 | . | CASRRPGSEKLFF | TGTGCCAGCCGAAGGCCGGGGAGTGAAAAACTGTTTTTT
TRBJ2-7 | TRBD1 | TRBV2 | . | CAIEGQPYEQYF | TGTGCCATAGAGGGACAGCCGTACGAGCAGTACTTC
TRBJ2-7 | TRBD2 | TRBV4-3 | . | CASSQGGLSHEQYF | TGCGCCAGCAGCCAGGGAGGGCTCTCCCACGAGCAGTACTTC
TRBJ2-4 | . | TRBV29-1 | many | CSVSLAKNIQYF | TGCAGCGTTAGCTTAGCCAAAAACATTCAGTACTTC
TRBJ2-1 | TRBD1 | TRBV5-1 | once | CASSAQGMGYNEQFF | TGCGCCAGCAGCGCACAGGGGATGGGGTACAATGAGCAGTTCTTC
TRBJ1-2 | . | TRBV12-3/TRBV12-4 | . | CASTPHGTLNYGYTF | TGTGCCAGCACTCCCCACGGGACACTAAACTATGGCTACACCTTC
TRBJ2-4 | . | TRBV20-1 | once | CSASEGRDTNNIQYF | TGCAGTGCTAGCGAAGGGCGGGATACCAACAACATTCAGTACTTC
TRBJ2-7 | . | TRBV29-1 | . | CSVHSGGNYEQYF | TGCAGCGTCCATAGCGGAGGGAACTACGAGCAGTACTTC
TRBJ2-7 | TRBD1 | TRBV6-1 | . | CATTPRDRGAYEQYF | TGTGCCACCACACCCCGGGACAGGGGAGCCTACGAGCAGTACTTC
TRBJ2-5 | . | TRBV21-1 | once | CASSKTRHVRETQYF | TGTGCCAGCAGCAAAACCCGACACGTCCGGGAGACCCAGTACTTC
TRBJ2-7 | . | TRBV20-1 | . | CSARGATPGGEQYF | TGCAGTGCTAGGGGGGCGACTCCTGGTGGCGAGCAGTACTTC
TRBJ2-7 | . | TRBV11-2 | . | CASSLDGSFGEQYF | TGTGCCAGCAGCTTAGATGGCAGTTTCGGGGAACAGTACTTC
TRBJ2-7 | . | TRBV11-3 | few | CASSQGLSSYEQYF | TGTGCCAGCAGCCAGGGCCTTAGCTCCTACGAGCAGTACTTC
TRBJ2-1 | . | TRBV6-5 | few | CASSYDRGLAYNEQFF | TGTGCCAGCAGTTACGACAGAGGACTCGCATACAATGAGCAGTTCTTC